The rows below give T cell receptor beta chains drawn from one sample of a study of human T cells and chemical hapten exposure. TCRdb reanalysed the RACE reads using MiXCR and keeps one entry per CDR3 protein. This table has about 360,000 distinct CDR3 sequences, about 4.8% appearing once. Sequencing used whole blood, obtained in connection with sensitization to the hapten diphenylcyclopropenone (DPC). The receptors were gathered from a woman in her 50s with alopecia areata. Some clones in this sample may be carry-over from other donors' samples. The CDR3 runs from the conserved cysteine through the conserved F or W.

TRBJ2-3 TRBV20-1 CSALRGGGSTDTQYF
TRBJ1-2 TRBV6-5 CASSYWRGRDGYTF
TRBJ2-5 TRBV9 CASSSGGGREQTQYF
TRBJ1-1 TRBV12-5 CASAFGGMGTEAFF
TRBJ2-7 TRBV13 CASSSRDGPYEQYF
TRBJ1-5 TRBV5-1 CASSPGGVSNQPQHF
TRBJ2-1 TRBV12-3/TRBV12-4 CASTLGQPGYNEQFF
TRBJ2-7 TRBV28 CASSLGGTRGQYF
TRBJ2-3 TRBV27 CASSSLAAFSGGLTDTQYF
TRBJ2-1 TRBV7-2 CASSLGTSTLEQFF
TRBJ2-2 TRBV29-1 CSVVHEGSNTGELFF
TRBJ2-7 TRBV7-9 CASSRAGSSYEQYF
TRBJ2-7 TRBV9 CASSGGRGDYEQYF
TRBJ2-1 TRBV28 CASSLRGLGQFF
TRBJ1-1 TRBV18 CASLNRGLESYTEAFF
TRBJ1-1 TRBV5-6 CASSFARSNTEAFF
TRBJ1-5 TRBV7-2 CASSYYSNQPQHF
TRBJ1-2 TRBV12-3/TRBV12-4 CASSATDANYGYTF
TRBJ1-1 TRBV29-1 CSVRPGTGANTEAFF
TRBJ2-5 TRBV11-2 CASSNSETQYF
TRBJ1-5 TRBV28 CASSFVQGINQPQHF
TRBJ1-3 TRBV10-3 CAISPGPRSGNTIYF
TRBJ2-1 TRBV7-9 CASSLQRTSGVYNEQFF
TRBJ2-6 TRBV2 CASSELIRSGANVLTF
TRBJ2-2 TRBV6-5 CASRESGGRGTGELFF
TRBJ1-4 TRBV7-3 CASETSATNEKLFF
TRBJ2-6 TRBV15 CATSPRGVAGANVLTF
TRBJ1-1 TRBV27 CASSLRGSANTEAFF
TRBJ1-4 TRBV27 CASSLGWSGEKLFF
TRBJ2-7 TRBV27 CASTSGTTGSEQYF
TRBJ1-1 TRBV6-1 CASTSGWTEAFF
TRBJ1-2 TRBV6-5 CASSYSLGTGGYGYTF
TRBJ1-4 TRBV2 CASSEEHVNEKLFF
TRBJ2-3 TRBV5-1 CASSLVPGADTQYF
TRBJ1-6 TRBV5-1 CASSTDRPNSPLHF
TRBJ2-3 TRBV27 CASSIFPGEPQYF
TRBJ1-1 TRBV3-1 CASSRRGGGASEAFF
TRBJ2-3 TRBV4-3 CASSQDRWGAPTDTQYF
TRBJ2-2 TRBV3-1 CASTNTGPGELFF
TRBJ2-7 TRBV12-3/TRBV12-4 CASSRLAGEALHF
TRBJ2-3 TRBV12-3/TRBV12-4 CASSLRLAGRSTDTQYF
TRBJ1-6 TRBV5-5 CASKVGVIDSPLHF
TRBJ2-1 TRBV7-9 CASSPRLAALYNEQFF